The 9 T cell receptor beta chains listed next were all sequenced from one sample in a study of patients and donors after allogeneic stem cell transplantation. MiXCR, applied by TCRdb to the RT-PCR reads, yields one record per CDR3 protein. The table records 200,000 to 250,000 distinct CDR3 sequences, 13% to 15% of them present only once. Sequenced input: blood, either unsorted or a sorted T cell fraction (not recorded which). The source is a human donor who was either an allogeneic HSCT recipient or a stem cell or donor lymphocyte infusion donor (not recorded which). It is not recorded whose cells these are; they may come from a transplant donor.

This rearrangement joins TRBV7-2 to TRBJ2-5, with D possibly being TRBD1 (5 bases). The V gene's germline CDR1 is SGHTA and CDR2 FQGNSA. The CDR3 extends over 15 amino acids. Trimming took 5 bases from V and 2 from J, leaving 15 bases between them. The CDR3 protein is CASSRDSPLQETQYF. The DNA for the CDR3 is TGTGCCAGCAGCCGAGACAGCCCGTTACAAGAGACCCAGTACTTC.

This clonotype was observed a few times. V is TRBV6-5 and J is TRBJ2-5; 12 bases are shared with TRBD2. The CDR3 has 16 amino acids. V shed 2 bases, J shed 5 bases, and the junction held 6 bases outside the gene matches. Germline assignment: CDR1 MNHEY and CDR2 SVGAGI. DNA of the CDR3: TGTGCCAGCAGTTACACTAGCGGGGGGCGGGCTGAGACCCAGTACTTC. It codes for CASSYTSGGRAETQYF.

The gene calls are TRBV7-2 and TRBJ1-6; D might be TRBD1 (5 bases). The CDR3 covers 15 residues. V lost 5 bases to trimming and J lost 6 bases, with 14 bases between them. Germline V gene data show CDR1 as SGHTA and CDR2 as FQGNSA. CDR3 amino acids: CASSPLQGGNSPLHF. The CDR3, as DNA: TGTGCCAGCAGCCCGCTTCAGGGAGGTAATTCACCCCTCCACTTT.

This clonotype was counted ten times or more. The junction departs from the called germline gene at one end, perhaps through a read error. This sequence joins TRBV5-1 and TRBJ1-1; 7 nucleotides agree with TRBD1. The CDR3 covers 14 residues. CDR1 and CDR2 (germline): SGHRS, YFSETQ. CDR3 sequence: CASRPGTANTEAFF. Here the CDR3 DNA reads TGTGCCAGCAGACCCGGGACAGCGAACACTGAAGCTTTCTTT.

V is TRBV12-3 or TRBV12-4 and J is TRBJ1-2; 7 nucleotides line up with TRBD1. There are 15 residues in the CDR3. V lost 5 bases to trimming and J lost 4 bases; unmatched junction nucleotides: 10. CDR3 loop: CASSTTADRAYGYTF. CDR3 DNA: TGTGCCAGCAGTACGACGGCCGACAGGGCCTATGGCTACACCTTC.

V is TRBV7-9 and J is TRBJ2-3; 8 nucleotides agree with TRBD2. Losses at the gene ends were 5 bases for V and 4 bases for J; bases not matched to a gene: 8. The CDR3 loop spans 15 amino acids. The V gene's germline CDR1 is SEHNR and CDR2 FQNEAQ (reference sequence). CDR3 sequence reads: CASSNSGGPPDTQYF. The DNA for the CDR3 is TGTGCCAGCAGCAATTCGGGAGGGCCCCCAGATACGCAGTATTTT.

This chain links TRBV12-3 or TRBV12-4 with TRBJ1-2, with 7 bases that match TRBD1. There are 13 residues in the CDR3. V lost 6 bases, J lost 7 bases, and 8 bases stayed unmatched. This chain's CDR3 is CASSSTGEVGYTF. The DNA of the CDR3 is TGTGCCAGCAGCTCTACAGGGGAGGTTGGCTACACCTTC.

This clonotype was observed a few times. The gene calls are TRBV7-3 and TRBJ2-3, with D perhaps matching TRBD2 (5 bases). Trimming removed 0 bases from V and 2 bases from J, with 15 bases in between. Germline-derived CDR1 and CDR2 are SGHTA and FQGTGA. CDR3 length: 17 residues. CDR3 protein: CASSLTLTGLLTDTQYF. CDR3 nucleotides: TGTGCCAGCAGCTTAACGTTAACGGGATTACTCACAGATACGCAGTATTTT.

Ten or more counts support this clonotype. As DNA, the CDR3 is TGTGCCAGCAGTCCTAGCGGTTGGGTGGCTGAGCAGTTCTTC. The encoded protein is CASSPSGWVAEQFF. The chain links TRBV28 to TRBJ2-1; 7 bases are a match to TRBD2. Germline V gene data show CDR1 as MDHEN and CDR2 as SYDVKM. The trim removed 5 bases at V and 9 bases at J, leaving 10 bases unmatched. This CDR3 has 14 amino acids.